This T cell receptor beta chain was retrieved from a study of blood T cell repertoires in COVID-19. Overall study context: Both acute and convalescent COVID-19 samples were obtained from the United States, Italy and Spain. Sample material is recorded as cDNA or gDNA derived from T cells, B-cell-depleted T cells, or PBMCs.

Source study methods: The authors estimated nucleated cell counts from reference gene primer amplification. The repertoire was sequenced with immunoSEQ multiplex PCR; TCRdb's copy has only in-frame clones and lacks some. D and trimming come from the DNA, and the V and J calls and clone size come from that table. This repertoire shows 150,000 to 200,000 clones, roughly 84% found once; its top ten account for 7%. From germline, CDR1 is LGHNA and CDR2 YNFKEQ. The junction had 6 bases not matched to a gene; V was cut back by 0 bases and J by 2 bases. The CDR3 covers 18 residues. The sequence derives from a man aged 45-60 years with active or convalescent COVID-19. Sequencing used peripheral blood. The genes are TRBV4-2 and TRBJ2-2, with 10 bases that match TRBD2. The CDR3 DNA reads TGTGCCAGCAGCCAAGATGAGGCTAGCGGGGGAAACACCGGGGAGCTGTTTTTT. Protein sequence: CASSQDEASGGNTGELFF.